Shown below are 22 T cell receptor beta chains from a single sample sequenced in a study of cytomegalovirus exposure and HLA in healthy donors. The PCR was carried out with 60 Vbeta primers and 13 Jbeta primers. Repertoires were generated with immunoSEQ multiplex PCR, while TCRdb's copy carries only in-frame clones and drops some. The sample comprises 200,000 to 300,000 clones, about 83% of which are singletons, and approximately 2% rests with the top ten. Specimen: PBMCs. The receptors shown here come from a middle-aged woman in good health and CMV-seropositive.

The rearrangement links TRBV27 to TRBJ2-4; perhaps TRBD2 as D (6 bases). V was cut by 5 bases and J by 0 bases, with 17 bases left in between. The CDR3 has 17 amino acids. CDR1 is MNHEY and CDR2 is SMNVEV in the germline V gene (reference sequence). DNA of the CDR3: TGTGCCAGCAGTAACCTCCGGGACTTTGTAGCCAAAAACATTCAGTACTTC. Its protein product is CASSNLRDFVAKNIQYF.

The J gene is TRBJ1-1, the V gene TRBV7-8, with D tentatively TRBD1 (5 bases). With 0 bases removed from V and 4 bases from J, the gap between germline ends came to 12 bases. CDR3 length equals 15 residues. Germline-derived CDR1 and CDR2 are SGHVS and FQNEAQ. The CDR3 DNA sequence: TGTGCCAGCAGCTTAGCGAGCCAGGGTGTCACTGAAGCTTTCTTT. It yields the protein CASSLASQGVTEAFF.

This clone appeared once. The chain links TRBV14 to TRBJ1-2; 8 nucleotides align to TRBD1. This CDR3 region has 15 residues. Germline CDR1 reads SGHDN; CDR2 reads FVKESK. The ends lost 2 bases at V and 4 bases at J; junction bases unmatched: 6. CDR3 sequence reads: CASSQIGQGGYGYTF. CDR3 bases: TGTGCCAGCAGCCAAATTGGACAGGGCGGCTATGGCTACACCTTC.

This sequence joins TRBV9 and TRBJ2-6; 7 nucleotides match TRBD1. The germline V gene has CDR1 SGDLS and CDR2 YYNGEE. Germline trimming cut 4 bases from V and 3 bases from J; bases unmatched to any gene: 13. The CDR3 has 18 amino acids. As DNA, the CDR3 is TGTGCCAGCAGCCCCCAGACAGGGATCGGCTTTGGGGCCAACGTCCTGACTTTC. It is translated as CASSPQTGIGFGANVLTF.

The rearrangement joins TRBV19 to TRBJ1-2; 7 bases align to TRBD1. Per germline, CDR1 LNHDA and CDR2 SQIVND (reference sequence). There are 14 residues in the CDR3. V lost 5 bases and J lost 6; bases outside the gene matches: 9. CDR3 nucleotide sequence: TGTGCCAGTAGTGGATTAGACAGGGCGAATGGCTACACCTTC. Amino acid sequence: CASSGLDRANGYTF. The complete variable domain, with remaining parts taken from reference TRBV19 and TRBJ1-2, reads DGGITQSPKYLFRKEGQNVTLSCEQNLNHDAMYWYRQDPGQGLRLIYYSQIVNDFQKGDIAEGYSVSREKKESFPLTVTSAQKNPTAFYLCASSGLDRANGYTFGSGTRLTVV.

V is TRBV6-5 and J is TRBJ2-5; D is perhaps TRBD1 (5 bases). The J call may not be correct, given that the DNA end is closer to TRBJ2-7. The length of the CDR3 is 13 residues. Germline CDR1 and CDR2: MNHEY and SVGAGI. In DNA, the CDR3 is TGTGCCAGCAGTTACGGCAGGGCCTCCGAGCAGTACTTC. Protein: CASSYGRASEQYF.

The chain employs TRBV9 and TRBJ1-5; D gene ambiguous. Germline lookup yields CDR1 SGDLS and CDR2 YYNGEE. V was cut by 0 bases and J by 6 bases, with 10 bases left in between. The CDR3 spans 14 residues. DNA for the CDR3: TGTGCCAGCAGCGTAGAGAGGGTTGGTCAGCCCCAGCATTTT. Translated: CASSVERVGQPQHF.

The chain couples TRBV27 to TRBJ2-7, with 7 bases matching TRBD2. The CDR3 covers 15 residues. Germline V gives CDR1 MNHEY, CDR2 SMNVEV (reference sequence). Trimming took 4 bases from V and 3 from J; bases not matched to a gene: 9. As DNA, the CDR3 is TGTGCCAGCAGTTCCCCCTCCAGCGGGGACTACGAGCAGTACTTC. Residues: CASSSPSSGDYEQYF.

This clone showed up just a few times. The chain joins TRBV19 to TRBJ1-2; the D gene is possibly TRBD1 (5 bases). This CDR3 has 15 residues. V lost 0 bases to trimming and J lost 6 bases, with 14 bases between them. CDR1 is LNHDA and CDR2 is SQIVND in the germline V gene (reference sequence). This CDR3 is CASSIEGRGRHGYTF. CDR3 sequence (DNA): TGTGCCAGTAGTATAGAGGGGAGGGGACGACATGGCTACACCTTC.

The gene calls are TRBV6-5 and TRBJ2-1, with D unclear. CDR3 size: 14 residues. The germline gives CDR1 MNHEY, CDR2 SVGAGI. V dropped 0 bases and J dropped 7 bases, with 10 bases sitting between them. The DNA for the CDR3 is TGTGCCAGCAGTTACTCGATTGCGAGGAATGAGCAGTTCTTC. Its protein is CASSYSIARNEQFF.

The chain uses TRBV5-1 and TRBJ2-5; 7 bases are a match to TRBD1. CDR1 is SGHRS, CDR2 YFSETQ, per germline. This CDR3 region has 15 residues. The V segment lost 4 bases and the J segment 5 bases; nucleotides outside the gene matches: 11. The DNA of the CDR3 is TGCGCCAGCAGCAGGGGACAGACGTTAGGGGAGACCCAGTACTTC. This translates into CASSRGQTLGETQYF.

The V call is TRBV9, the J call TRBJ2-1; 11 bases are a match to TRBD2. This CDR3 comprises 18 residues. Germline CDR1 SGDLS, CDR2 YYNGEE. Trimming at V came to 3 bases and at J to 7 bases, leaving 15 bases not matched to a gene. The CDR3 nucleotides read TGTGCCAGCAGCGCGGGGGGTAGCGGGAGGGTTTACAGGAATGAGCAGTTCTTC. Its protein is CASSAGGSGRVYRNEQFF.

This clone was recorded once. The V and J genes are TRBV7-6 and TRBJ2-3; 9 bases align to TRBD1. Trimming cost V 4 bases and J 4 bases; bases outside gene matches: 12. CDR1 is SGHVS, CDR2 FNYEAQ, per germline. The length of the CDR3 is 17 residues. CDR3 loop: CASSSSPGQGRPDTQYF. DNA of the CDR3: TGTGCCAGCAGCTCCTCCCCCGGACAGGGGCGTCCAGATACGCAGTATTTT.

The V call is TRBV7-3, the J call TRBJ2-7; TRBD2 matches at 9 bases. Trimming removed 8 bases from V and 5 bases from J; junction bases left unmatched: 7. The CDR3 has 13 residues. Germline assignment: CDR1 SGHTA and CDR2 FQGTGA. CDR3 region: CASGRTSDHEQYF. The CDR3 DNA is TGTGCCAGCGGTCGGACTAGCGACCACGAGCAGTACTTC.

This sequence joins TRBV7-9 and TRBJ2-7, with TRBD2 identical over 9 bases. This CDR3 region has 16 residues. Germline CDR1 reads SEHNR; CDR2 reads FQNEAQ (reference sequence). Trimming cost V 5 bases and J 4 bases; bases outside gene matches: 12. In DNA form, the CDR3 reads TGTGCCAGCAGCATCATCCGAGCGGGAGGATCTTACGAGCAGTACTTC. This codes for CASSIIRAGGSYEQYF.

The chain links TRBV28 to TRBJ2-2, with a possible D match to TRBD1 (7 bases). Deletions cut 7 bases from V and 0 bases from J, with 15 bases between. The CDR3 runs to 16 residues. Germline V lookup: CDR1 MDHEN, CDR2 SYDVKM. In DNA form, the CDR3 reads TGTGCCAGCAAAGAGGGGGCGGGATCGAACACCGGGGAGCTGTTTTTT. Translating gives CASKEGAGSNTGELFF.

CDR3 protein: CASSQVMTTSSYNEQFF. The CDR3 region has the DNA TGCGCCAGCAGCCAAGTAATGACTACAAGCTCCTACAATGAGCAGTTCTTC. V is TRBV4-1 and J is TRBJ2-1, with D perhaps matching TRBD2 (5 bases). Germline CDR1 is MGHRA and CDR2 is YSYEKL. This CDR3 has 17 amino acids. V was clipped by 1 base and J by 0 bases, with 13 bases between them.

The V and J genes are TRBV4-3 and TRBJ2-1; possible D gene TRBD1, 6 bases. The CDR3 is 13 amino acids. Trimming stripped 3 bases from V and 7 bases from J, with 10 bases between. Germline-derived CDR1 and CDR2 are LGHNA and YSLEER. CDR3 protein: CASSHPTGNEQFF. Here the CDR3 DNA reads TGCGCCAGCAGCCATCCAACAGGGAATGAGCAGTTCTTC.

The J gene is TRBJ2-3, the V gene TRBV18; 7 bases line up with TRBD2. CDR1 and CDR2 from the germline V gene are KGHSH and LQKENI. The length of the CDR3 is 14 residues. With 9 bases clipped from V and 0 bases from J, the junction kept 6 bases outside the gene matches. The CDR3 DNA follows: TGTGCCAGTACACGGGAGGCAAGCACAGATACGCAGTATTTT. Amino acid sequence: CASTREASTDTQYF.

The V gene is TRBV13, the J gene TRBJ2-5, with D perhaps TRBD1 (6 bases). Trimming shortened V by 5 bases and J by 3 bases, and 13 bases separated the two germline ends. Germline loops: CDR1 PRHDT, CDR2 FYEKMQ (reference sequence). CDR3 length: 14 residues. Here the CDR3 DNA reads TGTGCCAGCAGCCTCGGACAGATTAAAGAGACCCAGTACTTC. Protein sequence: CASSLGQIKETQYF. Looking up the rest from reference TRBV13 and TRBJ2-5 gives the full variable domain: AAGVIQSPRHLIKEKRETATLKCYPIPRHDTVYWYQQGPGQDPQFLISFYEKMQSDKGSIPDRFSAQQFSDYHSELNMSSLELGDSALYFCASSLGQIKETQYFGPGTRLLVL.

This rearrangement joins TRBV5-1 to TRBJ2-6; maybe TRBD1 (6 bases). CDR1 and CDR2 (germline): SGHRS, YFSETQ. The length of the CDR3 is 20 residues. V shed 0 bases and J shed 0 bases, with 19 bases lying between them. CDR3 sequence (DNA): TGCGCCAGCAGCTTGGTGGGGGCCGAGGGAGCCTACTCTGGGGCCAACGTCCTGACTTTC. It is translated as CASSLVGAEGAYSGANVLTF.

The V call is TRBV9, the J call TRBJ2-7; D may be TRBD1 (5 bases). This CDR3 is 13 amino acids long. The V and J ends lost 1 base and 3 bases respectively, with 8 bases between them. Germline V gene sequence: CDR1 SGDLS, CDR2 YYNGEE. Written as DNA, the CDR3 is TGTGCCAGCAGCGTATCAGGGAACTACGAGCAGTACTTC. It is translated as CASSVSGNYEQYF.